This entry lists 5 T cell receptor beta chains sequenced from one sample in a study of human T cells and chemical hapten exposure. TCRdb recomputed calls from the RACE reads with MiXCR, one row per CDR3 protein. This sample has about 57,000 distinct CDR3 sequences, with roughly a tenth found just once. Time point here: patch test 1, 2 weeks after DPC sensitization. Indicated treatment: therapeutic diphenylcyclopropenone sensitization with weekly scalp DPC. The material sequenced was whole blood, taken in connection with sensitization to the hapten diphenylcyclopropenone (DPC). These TCRs come from a woman aged 40 to 50 with alopecia areata. Some clones in this sample may be carry-over from other donors' samples.

This clonotype was detected many times. The junction does not match germline at one end; this may be a read error. The rearrangement uses TRBV7-2 and TRBJ1-1, with unresolved D. Germline loops: CDR1 SGHTA, CDR2 FQGNSA. This CDR3 contains 13 residues. The CDR3, as DNA: TGTGCCACCAGCAGGTTACTCAACACTGAAGCTTTCTTT. Its translation: CATSRLLNTEAFF. Full variable domain (rest looked up from reference TRBV7-2 and TRBJ1-1): GAGVSQSPSNKVTEKGKDVELRCDPISGHTALYWYRQSLGQGLEFLIYFQGNSAPDKSGLPSDRFSAERTGGSVSTLTIQRTQQEDSAVYLCATSRLLNTEAFFGQGTRLTVV.

This clonotype has at least ten counts. The chain uses TRBV6-5 and TRBJ2-4, with unresolved D. This CDR3 is 13 amino acids long. The germline V gene encodes CDR1 MNHEY and CDR2 SVGAGI. V shed 7 bases and J shed 4 bases, with 11 bases lying between them. CDR3 DNA sequence: TGTGCCAGCATCGATGGTTGGAAAAACATTCAGTACTTC. Translation gives CASIDGWKNIQYF.

Many counts were recorded for this clonotype. The chain joins TRBV7-3 to TRBJ2-2, with a tentative D call TRBD2 (6 bases). The CDR3 extends over 13 amino acids. Germline CDR1 SGHTA, CDR2 FQGTGA. V shed 5 bases and J shed 6 bases, with 10 bases lying between them. This chain's CDR3 is CASSATSPGELFF. The DNA of the CDR3 is TGTGCCAGCAGCGCTACTAGCCCCGGGGAGCTGTTTTTT. The full variable domain, with the rest looked up from reference TRBV7-3 and TRBJ2-2, is GAGVSQTPSNKVTEKGKYVELRCDPISGHTALYWYRQSLGQGPEFLIYFQGTGAADDSGLPNDRFFAVRPEGSVSTLKIQRTERGDSAVYLCASSATSPGELFFGEGSRLTVL.

The sample holds many counts of this clonotype. The gene calls are TRBV20-1 and TRBJ2-7; TRBD1 aligns across 10 bases. Germline V gives CDR1 DFQATT, CDR2 SNEGSKA (reference sequence). The ends lost 1 base at V and 5 bases at J; junction bases unmatched: 5. The CDR3 length is 14 residues. CDR3: CSARGDRGPHEQYF. DNA of the CDR3: TGCAGTGCTAGAGGAGACAGGGGGCCCCACGAGCAGTACTTC.

This clonotype was detected many times. The chain combines TRBV20-1 with TRBJ1-5; D perhaps matches TRBD1 (6 bases). The CDR3 has 14 residues. V lost 6 bases, J lost 6 bases, and 18 bases lay in between. CDR1 is DFQATT, CDR2 SNEGSKA, per germline (reference sequence). The DNA for the CDR3 is TGCAGTGCAACCCTGGGGGCGGGAAGTCAGCCCCAGCATTTT. It codes for CSATLGAGSQPQHF.